This T cell receptor beta chain was retrieved from a study of T cells in tuberculosis. Cells were sorted from thawed PBMC rested overnight and stained with GMM-loaded CD1B tetramer, viability dye and anti-CD3. CD1B tetramers were loaded with Rhodococcus equi-derived C32 glucose monomycolate. Tetramer-sorted PBMC had been CD14 monocyte-depleted before freezing. From each donor, roughly 100,000 tetramer-negative cells were sorted. The CDR3 runs 12 residues. Per the germline V gene, CDR1 is SGHRS and CDR2 is YFSETQ. Deletions cut 4 bases from V and 8 bases from J, with 10 bases between. Chain pairing is unknown; alpha and beta were sequenced separately. Data came from immunoSEQ multiplex PCR; TCRdb stores just in-frame clones and leaves some out. The table shows about 59,000 clones, with under 90% occurring only once.

Sequenced: CD1b-GMM tetramer-negative cells sorted from PBMCs. This sequence was found in an adult woman with latent tuberculosis. The V and J genes are TRBV5-1 and TRBJ2-1; the D gene is possibly TRBD2 (7 bases). CDR3 nucleotides: TGCGCCAGCAGCAAGGGGGGGGATGAGCAGTTCTTC. It encodes CASSKGGDEQFF.